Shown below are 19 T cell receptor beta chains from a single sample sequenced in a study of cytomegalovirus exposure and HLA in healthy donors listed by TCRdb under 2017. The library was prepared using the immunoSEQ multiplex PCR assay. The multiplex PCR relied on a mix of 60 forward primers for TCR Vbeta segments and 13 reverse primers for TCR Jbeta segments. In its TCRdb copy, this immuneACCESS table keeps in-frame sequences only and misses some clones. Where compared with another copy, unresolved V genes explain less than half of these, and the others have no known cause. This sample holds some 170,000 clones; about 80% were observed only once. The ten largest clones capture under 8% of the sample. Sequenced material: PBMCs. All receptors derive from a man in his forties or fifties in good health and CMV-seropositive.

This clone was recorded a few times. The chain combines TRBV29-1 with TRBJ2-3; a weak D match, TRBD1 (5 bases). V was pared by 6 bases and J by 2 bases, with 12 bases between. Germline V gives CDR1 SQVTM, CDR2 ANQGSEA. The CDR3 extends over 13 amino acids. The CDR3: CSVVGEPTDTQYF. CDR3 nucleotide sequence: TGCAGCGTCGTAGGGGAACCCACAGATACGCAGTATTTT.

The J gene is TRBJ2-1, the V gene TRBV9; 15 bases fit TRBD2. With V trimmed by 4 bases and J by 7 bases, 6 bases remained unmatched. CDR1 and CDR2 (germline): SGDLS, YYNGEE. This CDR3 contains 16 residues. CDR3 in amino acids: CASSSRTSGRGNEQFF. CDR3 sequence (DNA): TGTGCCAGCAGCTCGAGGACTAGCGGGAGGGGTAATGAGCAGTTCTTC.

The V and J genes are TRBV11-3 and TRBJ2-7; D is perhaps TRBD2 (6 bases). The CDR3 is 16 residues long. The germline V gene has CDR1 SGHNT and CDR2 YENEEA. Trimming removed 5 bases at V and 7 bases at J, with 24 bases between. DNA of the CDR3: TGTGCCAGCAGCGACCCTTCGGGACTCCTCCGGGGAGAGCAGTACTTC. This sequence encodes CASSDPSGLLRGEQYF.

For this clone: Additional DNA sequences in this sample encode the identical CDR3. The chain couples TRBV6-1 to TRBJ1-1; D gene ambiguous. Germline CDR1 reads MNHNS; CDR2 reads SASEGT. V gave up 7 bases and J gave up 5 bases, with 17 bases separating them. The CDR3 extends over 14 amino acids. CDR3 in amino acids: CASTVGSPNTEAFF. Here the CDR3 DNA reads TGTGCCAGCACCGTCGGTTCCCCGAATACTGAAGCTTTCTTT.

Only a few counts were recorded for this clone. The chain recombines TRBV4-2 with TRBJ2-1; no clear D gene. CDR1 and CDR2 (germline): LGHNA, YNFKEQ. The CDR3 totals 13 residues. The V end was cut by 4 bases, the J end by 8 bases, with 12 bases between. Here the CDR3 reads CASSLRLADEQFF. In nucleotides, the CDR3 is TGTGCCAGCAGCCTCCGTTTAGCAGATGAGCAGTTCTTC.

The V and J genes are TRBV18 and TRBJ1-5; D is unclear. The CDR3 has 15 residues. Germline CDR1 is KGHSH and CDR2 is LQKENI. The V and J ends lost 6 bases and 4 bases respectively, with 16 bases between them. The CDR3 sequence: CASSFGRRENQPQHF. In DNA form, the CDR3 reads TGTGCCAGCTCGTTTGGGCGGAGGGAAAATCAGCCCCAGCATTTT.

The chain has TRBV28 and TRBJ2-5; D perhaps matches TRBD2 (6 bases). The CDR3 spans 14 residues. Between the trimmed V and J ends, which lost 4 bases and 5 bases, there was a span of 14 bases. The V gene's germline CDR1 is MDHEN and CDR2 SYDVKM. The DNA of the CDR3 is TGTGCCAGCAGTTCTCCCGGGAGACCCGAGACCCAGTACTTC. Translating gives CASSSPGRPETQYF.

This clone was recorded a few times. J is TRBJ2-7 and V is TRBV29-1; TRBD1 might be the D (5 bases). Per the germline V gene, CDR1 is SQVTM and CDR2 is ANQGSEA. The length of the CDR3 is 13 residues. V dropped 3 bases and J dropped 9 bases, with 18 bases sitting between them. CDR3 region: CSVEGNRNDGQYF. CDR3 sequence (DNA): TGCAGCGTTGAGGGGAACAGGAACGACGGGCAGTACTTC.

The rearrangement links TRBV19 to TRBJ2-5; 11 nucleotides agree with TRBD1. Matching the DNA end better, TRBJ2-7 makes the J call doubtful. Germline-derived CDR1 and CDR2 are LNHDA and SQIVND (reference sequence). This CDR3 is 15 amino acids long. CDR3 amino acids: CASSDAGTGGYEQYF. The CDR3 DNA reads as TGTGCCAGTAGCGACGCCGGGACAGGGGGCTACGAGCAGTACTTC.

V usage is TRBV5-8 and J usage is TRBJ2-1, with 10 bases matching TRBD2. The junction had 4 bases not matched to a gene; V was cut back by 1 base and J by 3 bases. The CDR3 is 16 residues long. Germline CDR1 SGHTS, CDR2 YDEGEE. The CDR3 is CASSLSGRGNYNEQFF. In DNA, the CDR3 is TGTGCCAGCAGCTTGAGCGGGAGGGGGAACTACAATGAGCAGTTCTTC.

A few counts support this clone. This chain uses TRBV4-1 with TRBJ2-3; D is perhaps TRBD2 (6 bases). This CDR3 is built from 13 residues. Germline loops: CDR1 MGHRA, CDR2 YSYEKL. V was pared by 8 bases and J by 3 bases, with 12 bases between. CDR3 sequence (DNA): TGCGCCAGCGCACGGGAGAAGACAGATACGCAGTATTTT. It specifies CASAREKTDTQYF.

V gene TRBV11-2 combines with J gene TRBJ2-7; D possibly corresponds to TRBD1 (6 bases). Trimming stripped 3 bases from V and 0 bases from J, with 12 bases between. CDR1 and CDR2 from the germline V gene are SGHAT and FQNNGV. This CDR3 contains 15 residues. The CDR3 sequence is CASSFGAGVSYEQYF. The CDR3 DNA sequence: TGTGCCAGCAGCTTCGGGGCAGGGGTCTCCTACGAGCAGTACTTC. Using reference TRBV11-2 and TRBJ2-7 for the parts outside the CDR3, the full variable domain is EAGVAQSPRYKIIEKRQSVAFWCNPISGHATLYWYQQILGQGPKLLIQFQNNGVVDDSQLPKDRFSAERLKGVDSTLKIQPAKLEDSAVYLCASSFGAGVSYEQYFGPGTRLTVT.

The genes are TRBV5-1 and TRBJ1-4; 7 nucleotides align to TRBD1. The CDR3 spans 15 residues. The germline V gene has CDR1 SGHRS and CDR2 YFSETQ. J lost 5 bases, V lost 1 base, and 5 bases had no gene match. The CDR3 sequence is CASSLIGTENEKLFF. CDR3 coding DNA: TGCGCCAGCAGCTTGATTGGGACAGAGAATGAAAAACTGTTTTTT.

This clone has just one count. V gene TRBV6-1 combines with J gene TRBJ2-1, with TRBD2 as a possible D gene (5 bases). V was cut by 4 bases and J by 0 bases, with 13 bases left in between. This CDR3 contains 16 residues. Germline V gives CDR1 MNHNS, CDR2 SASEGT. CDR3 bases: TGTGCCAGCAGTGTCCAACCGAGCGGCTCCTACAATGAGCAGTTCTTC. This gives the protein CASSVQPSGSYNEQFF.

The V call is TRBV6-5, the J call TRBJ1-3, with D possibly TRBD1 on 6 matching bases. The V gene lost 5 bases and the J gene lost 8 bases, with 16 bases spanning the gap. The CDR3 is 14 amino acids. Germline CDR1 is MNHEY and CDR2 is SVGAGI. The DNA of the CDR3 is TGTGCCAGCAGTAATCCGGGACACCATTACACCATATATTTT. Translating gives CASSNPGHHYTIYF.

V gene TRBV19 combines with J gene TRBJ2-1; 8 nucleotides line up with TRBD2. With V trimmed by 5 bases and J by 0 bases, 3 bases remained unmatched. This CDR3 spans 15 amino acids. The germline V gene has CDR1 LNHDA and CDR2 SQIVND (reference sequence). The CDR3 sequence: CASSPGGSSYNEQFF. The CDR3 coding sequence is TGTGCCAGTAGTCCGGGAGGGAGCTCCTACAATGAGCAGTTCTTC.

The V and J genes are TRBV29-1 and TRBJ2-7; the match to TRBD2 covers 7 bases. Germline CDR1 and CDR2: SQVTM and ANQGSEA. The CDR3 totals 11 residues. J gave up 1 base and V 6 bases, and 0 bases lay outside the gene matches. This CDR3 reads CSVGGSYEQYF. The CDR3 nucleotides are TGCAGCGTGGGGGGGTCCTACGAGCAGTACTTC.

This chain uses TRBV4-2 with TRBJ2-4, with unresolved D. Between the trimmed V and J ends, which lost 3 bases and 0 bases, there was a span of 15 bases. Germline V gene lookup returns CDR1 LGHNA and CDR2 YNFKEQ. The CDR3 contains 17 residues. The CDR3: CASSQRWQDLAKNIQYF. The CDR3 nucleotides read TGTGCCAGCAGCCAGAGGTGGCAAGACCTAGCCAAAAACATTCAGTACTTC.

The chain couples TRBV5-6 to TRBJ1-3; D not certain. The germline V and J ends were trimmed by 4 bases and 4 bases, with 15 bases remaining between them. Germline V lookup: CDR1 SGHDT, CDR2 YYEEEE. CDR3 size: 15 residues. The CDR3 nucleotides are TGTGCCAGCAGCCGGCTGGCGGTCGGAGGAAACACCATATATTTT. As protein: CASSRLAVGGNTIYF.